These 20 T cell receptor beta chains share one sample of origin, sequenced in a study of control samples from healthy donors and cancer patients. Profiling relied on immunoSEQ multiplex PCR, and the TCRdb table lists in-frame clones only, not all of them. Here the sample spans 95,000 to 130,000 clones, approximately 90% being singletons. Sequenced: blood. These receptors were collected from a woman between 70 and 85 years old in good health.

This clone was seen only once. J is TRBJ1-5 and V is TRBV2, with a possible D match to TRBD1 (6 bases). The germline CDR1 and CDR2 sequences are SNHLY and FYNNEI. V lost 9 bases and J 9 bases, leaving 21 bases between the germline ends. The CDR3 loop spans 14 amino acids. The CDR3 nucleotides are TGTGCCAGTGGACCGGGACACTCGGTTGGGCCCCAGCATTTT. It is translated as CASGPGHSVGPQHF.

The CDR3, as DNA: TGCGCCAGCAGCCAAGGTTGGCAGGTTCGTCAGCCCCAGCATTTT. Protein sequence: CASSQGWQVRQPQHF. The V call is TRBV4-1, the J call TRBJ1-5; D not certain. V lost 1 base, J lost 6 bases, and 13 bases lay in between. The CDR3 covers 15 residues. Germline lookup yields CDR1 MGHRA and CDR2 YSYEKL.

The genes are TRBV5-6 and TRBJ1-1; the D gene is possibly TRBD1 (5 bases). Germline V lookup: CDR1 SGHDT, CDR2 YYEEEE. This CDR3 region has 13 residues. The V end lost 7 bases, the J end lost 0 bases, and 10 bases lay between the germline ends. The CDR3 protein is CASWGEMNTEAFF. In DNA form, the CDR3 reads TGTGCCAGCTGGGGGGAGATGAACACTGAAGCTTTCTTT.

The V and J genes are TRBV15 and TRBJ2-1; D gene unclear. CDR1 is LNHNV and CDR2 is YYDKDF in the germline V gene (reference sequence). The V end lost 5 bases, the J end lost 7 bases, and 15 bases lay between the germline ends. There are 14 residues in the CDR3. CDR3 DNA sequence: TGTGCCACCAGCGGTAACTCCATGGGGAATGAGCAGTTCTTC. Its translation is CATSGNSMGNEQFF.

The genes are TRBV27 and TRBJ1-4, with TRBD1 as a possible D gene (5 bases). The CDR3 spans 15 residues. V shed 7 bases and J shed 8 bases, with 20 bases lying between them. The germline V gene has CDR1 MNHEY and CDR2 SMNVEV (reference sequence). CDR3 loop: CASKKSGTLNEKLFF. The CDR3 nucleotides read TGTGCCAGCAAAAAATCCGGGACGCTTAACGAAAAACTGTTTTTT.

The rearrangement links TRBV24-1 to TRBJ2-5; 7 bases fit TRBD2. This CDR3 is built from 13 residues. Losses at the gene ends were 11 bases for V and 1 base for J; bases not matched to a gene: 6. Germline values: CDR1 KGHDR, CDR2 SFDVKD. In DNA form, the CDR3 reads TGTGCCATCCCGGGCGGGGGCCAAGAGACCCAGTACTTC. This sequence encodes CAIPGGGQETQYF.

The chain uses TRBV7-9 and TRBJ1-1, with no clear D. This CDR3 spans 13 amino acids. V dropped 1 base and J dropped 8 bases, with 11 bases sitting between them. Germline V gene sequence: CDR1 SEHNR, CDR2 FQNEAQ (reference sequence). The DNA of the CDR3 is TGTGCCAGCAGCTTAGAAAACCCCCTCGAAGCTTTCTTT. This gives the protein CASSLENPLEAFF.

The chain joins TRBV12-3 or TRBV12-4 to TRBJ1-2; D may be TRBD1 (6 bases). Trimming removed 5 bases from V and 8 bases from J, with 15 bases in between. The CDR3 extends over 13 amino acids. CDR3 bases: TGTGCCAGCAGTCCTATCTGGACAGAAGGCTACACCTTC. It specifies CASSPIWTEGYTF.

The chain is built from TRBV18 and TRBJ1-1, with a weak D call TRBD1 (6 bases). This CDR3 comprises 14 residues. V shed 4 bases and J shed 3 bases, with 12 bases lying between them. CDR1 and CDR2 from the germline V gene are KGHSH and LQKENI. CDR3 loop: CASSQGGGDTEAFF. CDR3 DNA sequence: TGTGCCAGCTCACAAGGGGGAGGGGACACTGAAGCTTTCTTT.

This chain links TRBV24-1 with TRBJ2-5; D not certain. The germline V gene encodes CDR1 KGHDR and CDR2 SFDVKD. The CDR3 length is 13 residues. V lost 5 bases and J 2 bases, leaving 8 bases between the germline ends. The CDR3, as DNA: TGTGCCACCAGTGGTGCAGAACAAGAGACCCAGTACTTC. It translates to CATSGAEQETQYF.

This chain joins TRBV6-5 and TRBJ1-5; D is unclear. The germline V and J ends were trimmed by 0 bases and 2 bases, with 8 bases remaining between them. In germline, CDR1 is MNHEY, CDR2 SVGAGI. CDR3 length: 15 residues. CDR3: CASSYSWVGNQPQHF. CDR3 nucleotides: TGTGCCAGCAGTTACTCGTGGGTTGGCAATCAGCCCCAGCATTTT.

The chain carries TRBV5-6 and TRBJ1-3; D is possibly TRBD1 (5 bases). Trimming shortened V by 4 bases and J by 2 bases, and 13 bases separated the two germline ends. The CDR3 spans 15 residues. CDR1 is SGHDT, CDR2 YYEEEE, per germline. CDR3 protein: CASSGGGAAGNTIYF. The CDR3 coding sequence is TGTGCCAGCAGCGGGGGTGGGGCCGCTGGAAACACCATATATTTT.

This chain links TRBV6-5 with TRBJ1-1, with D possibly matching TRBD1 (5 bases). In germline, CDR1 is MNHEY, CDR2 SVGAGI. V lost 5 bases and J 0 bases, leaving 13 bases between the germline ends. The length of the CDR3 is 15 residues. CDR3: CASSLQTALNTEAFF. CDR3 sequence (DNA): TGTGCCAGCAGTCTCCAGACAGCTTTGAACACTGAAGCTTTCTTT.

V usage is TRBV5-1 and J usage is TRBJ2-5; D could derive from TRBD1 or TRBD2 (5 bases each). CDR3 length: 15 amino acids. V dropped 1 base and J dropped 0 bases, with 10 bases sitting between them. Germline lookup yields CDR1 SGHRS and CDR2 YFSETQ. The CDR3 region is CASSLLGTDQETQYF. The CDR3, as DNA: TGCGCCAGCAGCTTGTTGGGGACGGACCAAGAGACCCAGTACTTC.

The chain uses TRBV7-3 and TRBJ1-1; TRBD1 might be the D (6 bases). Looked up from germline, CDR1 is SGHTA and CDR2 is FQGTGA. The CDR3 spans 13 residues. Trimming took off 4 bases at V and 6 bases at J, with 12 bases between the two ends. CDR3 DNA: TGTGCCAGCAGCTCCAGGGGAGTCGCTGAAGCTTTCTTT. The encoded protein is CASSSRGVAEAFF. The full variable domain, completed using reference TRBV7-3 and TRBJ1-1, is GAGVSQTPSNKVTEKGKYVELRCDPISGHTALYWYRQSLGQGPEFLIYFQGTGAADDSGLPNDRFFAVRPEGSVSTLKIQRTERGDSAVYLCASSSRGVAEAFFGQGTRLTVV.

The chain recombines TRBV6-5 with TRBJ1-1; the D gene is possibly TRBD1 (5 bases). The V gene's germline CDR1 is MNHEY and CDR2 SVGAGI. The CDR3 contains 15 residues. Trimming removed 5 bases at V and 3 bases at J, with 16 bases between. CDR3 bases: TGTGCCAGCAGTATCCTGGTGGGGGAGGACACTGAAGCTTTCTTT. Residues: CASSILVGEDTEAFF.

CDR3 nucleotides: TGTGCCAGCAGCTCGTCGGCCGACTCCCGGCATTTT. As protein: CASSSSADSRHF. The chain employs TRBV7-9 and TRBJ1-5; D remains unclear. Germline V gene data show CDR1 as SEHNR and CDR2 as FQNEAQ (reference sequence). The CDR3 is made up of 12 amino acids. V shed 4 bases and J shed 15 bases, with 16 bases lying between them.

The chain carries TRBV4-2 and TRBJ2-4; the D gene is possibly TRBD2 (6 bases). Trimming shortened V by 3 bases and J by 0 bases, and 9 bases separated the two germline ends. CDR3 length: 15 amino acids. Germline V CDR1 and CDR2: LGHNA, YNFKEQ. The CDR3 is CASSQGGLAKNIQYF. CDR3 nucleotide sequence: TGTGCCAGCAGCCAGGGGGGACTAGCCAAAAACATTCAGTACTTC.

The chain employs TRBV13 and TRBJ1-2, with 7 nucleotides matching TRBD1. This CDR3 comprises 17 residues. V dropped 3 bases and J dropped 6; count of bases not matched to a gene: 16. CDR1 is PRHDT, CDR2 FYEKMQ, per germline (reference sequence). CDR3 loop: CASSFIGGTDRINGYTF. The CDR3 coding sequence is TGTGCCAGCAGCTTTATTGGGGGGACGGACAGGATCAATGGCTACACCTTC.

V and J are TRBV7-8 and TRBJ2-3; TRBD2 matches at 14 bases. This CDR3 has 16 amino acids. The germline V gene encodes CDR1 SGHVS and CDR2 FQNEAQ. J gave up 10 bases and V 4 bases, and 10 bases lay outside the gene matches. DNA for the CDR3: TGTGCCAGCAGCTCCGAATCTCGACTAGCGGGGGGGCCGCAGTATTTT. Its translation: CASSSESRLAGGPQYF.